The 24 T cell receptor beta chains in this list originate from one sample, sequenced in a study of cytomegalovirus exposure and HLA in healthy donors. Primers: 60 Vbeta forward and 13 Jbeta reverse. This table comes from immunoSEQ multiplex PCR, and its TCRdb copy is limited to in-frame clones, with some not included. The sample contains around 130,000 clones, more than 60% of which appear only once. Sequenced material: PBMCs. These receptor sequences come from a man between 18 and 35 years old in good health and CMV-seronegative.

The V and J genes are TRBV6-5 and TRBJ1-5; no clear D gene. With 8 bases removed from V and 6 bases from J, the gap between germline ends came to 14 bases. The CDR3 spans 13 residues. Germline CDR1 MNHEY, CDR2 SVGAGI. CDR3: CASGSAAGQPQHF. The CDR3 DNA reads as TGTGCCAGCGGGTCCGCGGCGGGTCAGCCCCAGCATTTT.

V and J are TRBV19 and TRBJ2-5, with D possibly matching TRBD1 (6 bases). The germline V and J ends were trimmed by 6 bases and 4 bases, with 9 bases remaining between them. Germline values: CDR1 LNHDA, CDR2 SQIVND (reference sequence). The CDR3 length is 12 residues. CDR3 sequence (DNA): TGTGCCAGTAGCAGGGGTGCAGAGACCCAGTACTTC. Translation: CASSRGAETQYF.

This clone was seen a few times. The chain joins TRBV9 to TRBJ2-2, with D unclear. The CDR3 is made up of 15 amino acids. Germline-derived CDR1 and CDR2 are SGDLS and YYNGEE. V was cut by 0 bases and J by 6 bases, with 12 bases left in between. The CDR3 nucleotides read TGTGCCAGCAGCGTAGCTCCCAGCGACGCCGGGGAGCTGTTTTTT. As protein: CASSVAPSDAGELFF.

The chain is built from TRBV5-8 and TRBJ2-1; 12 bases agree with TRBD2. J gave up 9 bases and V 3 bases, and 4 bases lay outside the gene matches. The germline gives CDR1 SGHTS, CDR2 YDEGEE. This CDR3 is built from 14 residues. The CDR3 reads CASSYRLAGAEQFF. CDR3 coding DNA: TGTGCCAGCAGCTATCGACTAGCGGGAGCTGAGCAGTTCTTC. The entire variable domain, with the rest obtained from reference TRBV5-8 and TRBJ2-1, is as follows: EAGVTQSPTHLIKTRGQQATLRCSPISGHTSVYWYQQALGLGLQFLLWYDEGEERNRGNFPPRFSGRQFPNYSSELNVNALELEDSALYLCASSYRLAGAEQFFGPGTRLTVL.

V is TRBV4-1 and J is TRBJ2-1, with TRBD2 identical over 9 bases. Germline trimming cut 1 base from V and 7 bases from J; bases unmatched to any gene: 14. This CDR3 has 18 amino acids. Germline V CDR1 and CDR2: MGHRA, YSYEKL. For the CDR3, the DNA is TGCGCCAGCAGCCAAGTAGGGTTGGCTAGCGGGATTGGTAATGAGCAGTTCTTC. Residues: CASSQVGLASGIGNEQFF.

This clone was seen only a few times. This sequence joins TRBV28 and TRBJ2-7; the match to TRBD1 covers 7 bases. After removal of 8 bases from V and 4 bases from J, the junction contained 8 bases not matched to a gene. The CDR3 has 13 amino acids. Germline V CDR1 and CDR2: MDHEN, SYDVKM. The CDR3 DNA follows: TGTGCCAGCGGAACAGGGGTAGGTTACGAGCAGTACTTC. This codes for CASGTGVGYEQYF.

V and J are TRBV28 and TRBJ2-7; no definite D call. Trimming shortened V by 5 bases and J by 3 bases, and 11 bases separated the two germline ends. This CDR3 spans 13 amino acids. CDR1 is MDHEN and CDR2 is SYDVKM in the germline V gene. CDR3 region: CASSPSLLYEQYF. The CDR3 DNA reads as TGTGCCAGCAGTCCCTCACTGCTCTACGAGCAGTACTTC.

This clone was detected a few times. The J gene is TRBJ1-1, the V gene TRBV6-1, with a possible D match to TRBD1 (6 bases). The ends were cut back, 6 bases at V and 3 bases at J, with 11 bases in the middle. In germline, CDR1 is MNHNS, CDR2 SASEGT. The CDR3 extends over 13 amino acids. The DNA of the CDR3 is TGTGCCAGCAGAACCGGACAGCACACTGAAGCTTTCTTT. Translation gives CASRTGQHTEAFF.

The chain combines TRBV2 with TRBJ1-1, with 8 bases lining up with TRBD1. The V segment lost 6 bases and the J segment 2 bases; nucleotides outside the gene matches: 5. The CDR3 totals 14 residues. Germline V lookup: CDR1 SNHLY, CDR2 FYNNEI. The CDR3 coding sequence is TGTGCCAGCAGGACCGGACAGGGTAACACTGAAGCTTTCTTT. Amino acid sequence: CASRTGQGNTEAFF.

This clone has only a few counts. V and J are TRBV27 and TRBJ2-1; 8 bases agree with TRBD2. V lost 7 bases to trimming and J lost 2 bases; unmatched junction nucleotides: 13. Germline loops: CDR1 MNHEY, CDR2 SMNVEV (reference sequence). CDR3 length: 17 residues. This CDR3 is CASTFYSTGGPYNEQFF. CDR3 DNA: TGTGCCAGCACTTTTTACTCCACGGGGGGGCCCTACAATGAGCAGTTCTTC.

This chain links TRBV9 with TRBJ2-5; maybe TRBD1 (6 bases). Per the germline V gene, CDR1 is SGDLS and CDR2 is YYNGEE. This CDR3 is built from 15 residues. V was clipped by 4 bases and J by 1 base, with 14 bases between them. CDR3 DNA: TGTGCCAGCAGCCCCCGAACAGGGATCCAAGAGACCCAGTACTTC. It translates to CASSPRTGIQETQYF.

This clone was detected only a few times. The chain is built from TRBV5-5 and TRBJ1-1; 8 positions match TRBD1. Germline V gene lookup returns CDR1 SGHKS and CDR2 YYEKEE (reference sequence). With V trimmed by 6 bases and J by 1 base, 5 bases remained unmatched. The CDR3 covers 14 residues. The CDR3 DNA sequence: TGTGCCAGCAACGGAGGACAGGGGAACACTGAAGCTTTCTTT. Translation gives CASNGGQGNTEAFF.

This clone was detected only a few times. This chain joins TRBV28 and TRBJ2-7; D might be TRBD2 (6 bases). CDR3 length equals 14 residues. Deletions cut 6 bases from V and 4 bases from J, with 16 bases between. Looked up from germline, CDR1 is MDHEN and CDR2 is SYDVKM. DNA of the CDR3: TGTGCCAGCAGGAGGGCCCTACGGGGGTACGAGCAGTACTTC. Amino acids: CASRRALRGYEQYF.

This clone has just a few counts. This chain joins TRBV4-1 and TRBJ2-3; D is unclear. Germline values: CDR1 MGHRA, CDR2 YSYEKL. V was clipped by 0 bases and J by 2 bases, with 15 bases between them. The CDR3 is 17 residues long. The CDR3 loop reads CASSQDLALYHTDTQYF. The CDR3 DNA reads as TGCGCCAGCAGCCAAGATCTCGCGCTTTATCACACAGATACGCAGTATTTT.

The CDR3 nucleotides are TGTGCCAGCAGCTTAAACCCGGACAGGAGGAGTGCCCAGTACTTC. This codes for CASSLNPDRRSAQYF. J is TRBJ2-7 and V is TRBV7-8, with 7 bases identical to TRBD1. The CDR3 is 15 amino acids. The V gene end was trimmed by 2 bases and the J gene end by 10 bases; junction bases not matched to a gene: 14. CDR1 and CDR2 from the germline V gene are SGHVS and FQNEAQ.

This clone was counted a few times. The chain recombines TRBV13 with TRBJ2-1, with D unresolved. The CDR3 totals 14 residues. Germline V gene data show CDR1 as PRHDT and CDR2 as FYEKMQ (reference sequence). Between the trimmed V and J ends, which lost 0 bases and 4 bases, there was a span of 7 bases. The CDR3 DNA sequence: TGTGCCAGCAGCTTAGGCTCAGATTACAATGAGCAGTTCTTC. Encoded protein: CASSLGSDYNEQFF.

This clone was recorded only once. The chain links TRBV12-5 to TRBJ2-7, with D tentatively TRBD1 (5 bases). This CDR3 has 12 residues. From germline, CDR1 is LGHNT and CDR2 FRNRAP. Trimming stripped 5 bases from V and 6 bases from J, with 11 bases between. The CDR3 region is CASGASGREQYF. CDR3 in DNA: TGTGCTAGTGGTGCCTCAGGGCGCGAGCAGTACTTC.

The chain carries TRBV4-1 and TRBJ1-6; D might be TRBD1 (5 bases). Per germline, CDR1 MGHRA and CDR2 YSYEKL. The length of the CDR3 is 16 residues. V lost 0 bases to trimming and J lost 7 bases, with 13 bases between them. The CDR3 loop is CASSQDGTGWNSPLHF. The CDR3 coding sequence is TGCGCCAGCAGCCAAGATGGTACAGGTTGGAATTCACCCCTCCACTTT.

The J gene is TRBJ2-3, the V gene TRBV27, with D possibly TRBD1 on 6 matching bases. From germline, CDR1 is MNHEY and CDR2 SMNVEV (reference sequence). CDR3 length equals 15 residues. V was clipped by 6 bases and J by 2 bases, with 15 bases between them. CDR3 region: CASSRLDSFTDTQYF. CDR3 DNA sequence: TGTGCCAGCAGCCGCCTGGACAGCTTCACAGATACGCAGTATTTT.

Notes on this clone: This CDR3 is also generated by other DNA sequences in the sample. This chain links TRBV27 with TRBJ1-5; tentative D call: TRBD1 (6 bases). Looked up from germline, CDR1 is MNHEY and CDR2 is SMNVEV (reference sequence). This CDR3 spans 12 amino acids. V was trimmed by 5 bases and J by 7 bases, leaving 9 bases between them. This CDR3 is CASSSQGQPQHF. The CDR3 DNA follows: TGTGCCAGCAGTAGTCAGGGGCAGCCCCAGCATTTT.

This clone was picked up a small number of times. The CDR3 protein is CATTGDFPLSYEQYF. For the CDR3, the DNA is TGTGCCACCACAGGCGATTTCCCGCTTTCCTACGAGCAGTACTTC. The genes are TRBV6-5 and TRBJ2-7, with D possibly TRBD1 on 5 matching bases. The germline V gene encodes CDR1 MNHEY and CDR2 SVGAGI. The CDR3 extends over 15 amino acids. The V end lost 10 bases, the J end lost 1 base, and 20 bases lay between the germline ends.

Here the CDR3 DNA reads TGTGCCAGCAGTTTACGGGGGTGGGATCAGCCCCAGCATTTT. As protein: CASSLRGWDQPQHF. The rearrangement links TRBV27 to TRBJ1-5; weak D call: TRBD1 (5 bases). Germline V lookup: CDR1 MNHEY, CDR2 SMNVEV (reference sequence). With 2 bases removed from V and 5 bases from J, the gap between germline ends came to 10 bases. This CDR3 is 14 amino acids long.

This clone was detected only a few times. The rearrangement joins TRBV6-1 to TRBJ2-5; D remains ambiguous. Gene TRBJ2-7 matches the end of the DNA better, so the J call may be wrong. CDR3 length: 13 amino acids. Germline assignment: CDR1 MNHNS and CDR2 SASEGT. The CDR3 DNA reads TGTGCCAGCACTCCGTCCGTATGGGGCGAGCAGTACTTC. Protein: CASTPSVWGEQYF.

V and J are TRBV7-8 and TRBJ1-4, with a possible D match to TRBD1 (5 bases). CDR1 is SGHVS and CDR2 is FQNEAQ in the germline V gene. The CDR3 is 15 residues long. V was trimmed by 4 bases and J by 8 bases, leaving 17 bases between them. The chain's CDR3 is CASSSLDTPAEKLFF. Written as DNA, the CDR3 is TGTGCCAGCAGCTCTTTGGACACACCGGCGGAAAAACTGTTTTTT.